These 24 T cell receptor beta chains were all obtained from the same sample, sequenced in a study of cytomegalovirus exposure and HLA in healthy donors. It was with 60 Vbeta and 13 Jbeta primers that the PCR ran. Method: immunoSEQ multiplex PCR; TCRdb's copy keeps in-frame clones and lacks some. The table has hundreds of thousands of clones, roughly 80% seen once. Material: PBMCs. The receptors originated from a man aged 40-50 years in good health and CMV-seronegative.

The CDR3 DNA sequence: TGTGCCAGCAGTTCTGGACAGATAGCCAAAAACATTCAGTACTTC. This translates into CASSSGQIAKNIQYF. The chain has TRBV27 and TRBJ2-4, with D possibly being TRBD1 (6 bases). Germline-derived CDR1 and CDR2 are MNHEY and SMNVEV (reference sequence). V shed 4 bases and J shed 0 bases, with 10 bases lying between them. The CDR3 is made up of 15 amino acids.

The chain recombines TRBV6-1 with TRBJ1-2; 7 bases fit TRBD1. Germline CDR1 reads MNHNS; CDR2 reads SASEGT. Unmatched junction bases numbered 7, after V lost 2 bases and J lost 4 bases. The CDR3 runs to 15 residues. Here the CDR3 DNA reads TGTGCCAGCAGTGAAAGGGGACAGTATTTCTATGGCTACACCTTC. Its protein is CASSERGQYFYGYTF.

This rearrangement joins TRBV19 to TRBJ2-5; D may be TRBD1 (6 bases). There are 13 residues in the CDR3. With 4 bases removed from V and 5 bases from J, the gap between germline ends came to 11 bases. In germline, CDR1 is LNHDA, CDR2 SQIVND (reference sequence). CDR3: CASSTGEWETQYF. In nucleotides, the CDR3 is TGTGCCAGTAGTACAGGGGAATGGGAGACCCAGTACTTC.

This clone turned up a few times. Here the CDR3 DNA reads TGTGCCAGCAGTGGGAGCGGGAGTTTTCTCGGAGAGACCCAGTACTTC. Translation gives CASSGSGSFLGETQYF. This chain connects TRBV2 to TRBJ2-5, with TRBD2 matching 8 bases. The germline V gene encodes CDR1 SNHLY and CDR2 FYNNEI. V trimming: 4 bases; J trimming: 4 bases; junction bases outside the gene matches: 11. This CDR3 region has 16 residues.

The chain is built from TRBV4-2 and TRBJ1-1; D perhaps matches TRBD1 (5 bases). There are 13 residues in the CDR3. V gave up 1 base and J gave up 4 bases, with 7 bases separating them. Germline loops: CDR1 LGHNA, CDR2 YNFKEQ. The CDR3 loop is CASSQGGLTEAFF. The CDR3 DNA reads TGTGCCAGCAGCCAAGGGGGCCTCACTGAAGCTTTCTTT.

V and J are TRBV5-1 and TRBJ2-1, with 10 bases lining up with TRBD1. The CDR3 loop spans 14 amino acids. The germline V gene encodes CDR1 SGHRS and CDR2 YFSETQ. Germline trimming cut 4 bases from V and 8 bases from J; bases unmatched to any gene: 6. CDR3 residues: CASSRGQGWDEQFF. Written as DNA, the CDR3 is TGCGCCAGCAGCCGGGGACAGGGGTGGGATGAGCAGTTCTTC.

The rearrangement links TRBV19 to TRBJ1-5, with 7 bases that match TRBD1. In germline, CDR1 is LNHDA, CDR2 SQIVND (reference sequence). The CDR3 consists of 15 residues. With 4 bases clipped from V and 9 bases from J, the junction kept 12 bases outside the gene matches. CDR3 in DNA: TGTGCCAGTAGTAGCCCGACAGGGACCCTAGGGCCCCAGCATTTT. Protein sequence: CASSSPTGTLGPQHF.

The CDR3 DNA sequence: TGTGCCAGCAGGATCTTGGAGCTCGATGGCTACACCTTC. Residues: CASRILELDGYTF. The J gene is TRBJ1-2, the V gene TRBV2; no firm D call. The germline CDR1 and CDR2 sequences are SNHLY and FYNNEI. The germline V and J ends were trimmed by 6 bases and 6 bases, with 14 bases remaining between them. The CDR3 is 13 residues long.

The chain joins TRBV19 to TRBJ2-1; D might be TRBD1 (5 bases). This CDR3 is 11 amino acids long. Trimming took 7 bases from V and 7 from J, leaving 8 bases between them. Germline CDR1 is LNHDA and CDR2 is SQIVND (reference sequence). CDR3 loop: CASKDRNEQFF. Here the CDR3 DNA reads TGTGCCAGTAAAGACAGAAATGAGCAGTTCTTC. Filled out from reference TRBV19 and TRBJ2-1, the complete variable domain reads DGGITQSPKYLFRKEGQNVTLSCEQNLNHDAMYWYRQDPGQGLRLIYYSQIVNDFQKGDIAEGYSVSREKKESFPLTVTSAQKNPTAFYLCASKDRNEQFFGPGTRLTVL.

The CDR3 coding sequence is TGTGCCAGCTCACCGACAGGGGGGAAGGCCTATGGCTACACCTTC. It translates to CASSPTGGKAYGYTF. The rearrangement uses TRBV18 and TRBJ1-2, with 9 bases fitting TRBD1. CDR3 length: 15 residues. V shed 3 bases and J 4 bases; nucleotides not matched to a gene: 6. Germline V gene sequence: CDR1 KGHSH, CDR2 LQKENI.

This chain connects TRBV10-3 to TRBJ1-2; D is possibly TRBD1 (5 bases). This CDR3 spans 15 amino acids. CDR1 and CDR2 (germline): ENHRY, SYGVKD. Trimming took 6 bases from V and 5 from J, leaving 19 bases between them. The CDR3 coding sequence is TGTGCCATCAGAGGCGAGGCAGCGGGACGGTATGGCTACACCTTC. Residues: CAIRGEAAGRYGYTF.

J is TRBJ2-3 and V is TRBV7-7; D not resolved. Per the germline V gene, CDR1 is SSHAT and CDR2 is FNYEAQ (reference sequence). The CDR3 runs 15 residues. V shed 1 base and J shed 0 bases, with 8 bases lying between them. This CDR3 reads CASSLGVASTDTQYF. The CDR3, as DNA: TGTGCCAGCAGCTTAGGGGTAGCTAGCACAGATACGCAGTATTTT.

This chain links TRBV2 with TRBJ1-1; 8 nucleotides agree with TRBD1. The CDR3 consists of 14 residues. Germline loops: CDR1 SNHLY, CDR2 FYNNEI. The trim removed 5 bases at V and 4 bases at J, leaving 6 bases unmatched. CDR3 sequence reads: CASSQGQALTEAFF. CDR3 sequence (DNA): TGTGCCAGCAGTCAGGGACAGGCCCTCACTGAAGCTTTCTTT.

This chain uses TRBV7-9 with TRBJ1-1; D gene uncertain. Germline assignment: CDR1 SEHNR and CDR2 FQNEAQ (reference sequence). The ends were cut back, 4 bases at V and 2 bases at J, with 17 bases in the middle. The CDR3 has 16 amino acids. DNA of the CDR3: TGTGCCAGCAGCTCCGGCGCTCGGGGTCTCAACACTGAAGCTTTCTTT. Translating gives CASSSGARGLNTEAFF.

V gene TRBV13 combines with J gene TRBJ1-3; D ambiguous. Deletions cut 3 bases from V and 0 bases from J, with 6 bases between. The germline V gene has CDR1 PRHDT and CDR2 FYEKMQ (reference sequence). CDR3 length equals 14 residues. The CDR3 is CASSFYASGNTIYF. CDR3 bases: TGTGCCAGCAGCTTCTACGCCTCTGGAAACACCATATATTTT.

The chain has TRBV7-2 and TRBJ2-1, with TRBD2 identical over 9 bases. V was clipped by 3 bases and J by 8 bases; unmatched bases: 5. The CDR3 is made up of 14 amino acids. Germline-derived CDR1 and CDR2 are SGHTA and FQGNSA. CDR3 in amino acids: CASSFAGGPDEQFF. The CDR3 DNA reads TGTGCCAGCAGCTTCGCGGGAGGGCCCGATGAGCAGTTCTTC. Full variable domain (rest looked up from reference TRBV7-2 and TRBJ2-1): GAGVSQSPSNKVTEKGKDVELRCDPISGHTALYWYRQSLGQGLEFLIYFQGNSAPDKSGLPSDRFSAERTGGSVSTLTIQRTQQEDSAVYLCASSFAGGPDEQFFGPGTRLTVL.

This chain links TRBV4-3 with TRBJ1-4; 10 bases are shared with TRBD1. Trimming removed 4 bases from V and 6 bases from J; junction bases left unmatched: 2. The CDR3 consists of 14 residues. Germline-derived CDR1 and CDR2 are LGHNA and YSLEER. The CDR3 sequence is CASSPGQGDEKLFF. The CDR3 DNA reads as TGCGCCAGCAGCCCCGGACAGGGGGATGAAAAACTGTTTTTT.

This clone was observed a few times. The chain recombines TRBV6-1 with TRBJ1-2; D gene ambiguous. This CDR3 region has 12 residues. Trimming took 7 bases from V and 3 from J, leaving 9 bases between them. Germline V gene lookup returns CDR1 MNHNS and CDR2 SASEGT. This CDR3 is CASKPGYYGYTF. CDR3 DNA sequence: TGTGCCAGCAAGCCGGGTTACTATGGCTACACCTTC.

CDR3 protein: CASSPGGTPYEQYF. The CDR3 coding sequence is TGTGCCAGCAGCCCCGGGGGGACACCGTACGAGCAGTACTTC. The chain employs TRBV7-9 and TRBJ2-5, with D perhaps TRBD2 (7 bases). The better agreement between TRBJ2-7 and the DNA end casts doubt on the J call. The germline gives CDR1 SEHNR, CDR2 FQNEAQ (reference sequence). The CDR3 consists of 14 residues.

This sequence joins TRBV6-6 and TRBJ1-1; D remains unclear. The CDR3 loop spans 13 amino acids. Germline V gives CDR1 MNHNY, CDR2 SVGAGI (reference sequence). Trimming removed 2 bases from V and 3 bases from J, with 7 bases in between. CDR3 loop: CASSYGDYTEAFF. The DNA for the CDR3 is TGTGCCAGCAGTTACGGAGACTACACTGAAGCTTTCTTT.

The chain is built from TRBV30 and TRBJ2-3; D gene uncertain. Between the trimmed V and J ends, which lost 1 base and 1 base, there was a span of 6 bases. This CDR3 has 13 amino acids. CDR1 and CDR2 (germline): GTSNPN, SVGIG (reference sequence). CDR3 DNA sequence: TGTGCCTGGAGTGGACATCGCACAGATACGCAGTATTTT. Protein sequence: CAWSGHRTDTQYF.

V gene TRBV15 combines with J gene TRBJ2-7, with 10 bases lining up with TRBD2. Germline values: CDR1 LNHNV, CDR2 YYDKDF (reference sequence). The CDR3 loop spans 18 amino acids. With 4 bases clipped from V and 6 bases from J, the junction kept 18 bases outside the gene matches. CDR3 loop: CATSKRLGRSSGRVEQYF. CDR3 DNA: TGTGCCACCAGCAAGAGGCTTGGCCGATCTAGCGGGAGAGTCGAGCAGTACTTC.

This clone was counted a few times. The junction differs from germline at one of its ends, possibly a read error. The rearrangement joins TRBV6-6 to TRBJ2-7; 10 bases fit TRBD1. The germline V gene encodes CDR1 MNHNY and CDR2 SVGAGI (reference sequence). This CDR3 region has 15 residues. CDR3 protein: CASSYLDRGPSEQYF. As DNA, the CDR3 is TGTGCCAGCAGCTACTTAGACAGGGGGCCTTCCGAGCAGTACTTC.

The rearrangement uses TRBV5-1 and TRBJ2-1; D is ambiguous. Deletions cut 2 bases from V and 5 bases from J, with 14 bases between. CDR3 length: 15 residues. From germline, CDR1 is SGHRS and CDR2 YFSETQ. The CDR3 reads CASSFDAAGHNEQFF. The CDR3 bases are TGCGCCAGCAGCTTCGACGCGGCCGGCCACAATGAGCAGTTCTTC.